The 3 T cell receptor beta chains presented below share a single source sample, sequenced in a study of human T cells and chemical hapten exposure. The time point here: patch test 1, 2 weeks after DPC sensitization. Treatment indicated: therapeutic diphenylcyclopropenone sensitization with weekly scalp DPC. TCRdb ran MiXCR on the RACE reads and lists one entry per CDR3 protein. The data contain around 76,000 distinct CDR3 sequences, about 10% of them singletons. The sequencing used whole blood, collected in connection with sensitization to the hapten diphenylcyclopropenone (DPC). The receptors come from a woman aged 55-69 years with alopecia areata. Some clones in this sample may be carry-over from other donors' samples.

This clonotype was counted ten times or more. The V gene is TRBV5-6, the J gene TRBJ2-1; D remains ambiguous. V was clipped by 5 bases and J by 4 bases, with 4 bases between them. In germline, CDR1 is SGHDT, CDR2 YYEEEE. The CDR3 is 11 amino acids. In DNA form, the CDR3 reads TGTGCCAGCAGTACGTACAATGAGCAGTTCTTC. Amino acid sequence: CASSTYNEQFF. Variable domain in full (rest from reference TRBV5-6 and TRBJ2-1): DAGVTQSPTHLIKTRGQQVTLRCSPKSGHDTVSWYQQALGQGPQFIFQYYEEEERQRGNFPDRFSGHQFPNYSSELNVNALLLGDSALYLCASSTYNEQFFGPGTRLTVL.

This clonotype was seen ten or more times. The chain uses TRBV30 and TRBJ1-1; TRBD1 matches at 9 bases. This CDR3 comprises 14 residues. V lost 0 bases, J lost 4 bases, and 3 bases stayed unmatched. Looked up from germline, CDR1 is GTSNPN and CDR2 is SVGIG (reference sequence). CDR3 protein: CAWSVDRGGTEAFF. In nucleotides, the CDR3 is TGTGCCTGGAGTGTCGACAGGGGGGGCACTGAAGCTTTCTTT.

This clonotype showed up many times. The chain has TRBV5-1 and TRBJ2-2; D call uncertain. The CDR3 loop spans 14 amino acids. Germline CDR1 SGHRS, CDR2 YFSETQ. The V end was cut by 6 bases, the J end by 9 bases, with 18 bases between. Written as DNA, the CDR3 is TGCGCCAGCACCGAATCCCCGCCACCACGGGAGCTGTTTTTT. It is translated as CASTESPPPRELFF.